This T cell receptor beta chain was identified in a study of Graves' ophthalmopathy and Graves' hyperthyroidism. Turning to this clonotype: Its antigen is unidentified.

Study outcomes and limitations: Most thyroid clonotypes with frequency above 0.001 were detected in blood too.

TCR beta CDR3 regions were amplified from RNA transcripts. Second-round multiplex PCR followed a first-round RT-PCR using HTBI primers. TCRdb fed the multiplex PCR reads into MiXCR, producing one record per CDR3 protein. The table shows about 640,000 distinct CDR3 sequences, with about 40% occurring only once. Moderately to severely active ophthalmopathy under 3 months, CAS at least 3, NOSPECS at least 4. The diagnostic workup employed clinical symptoms, serum thyroxine, TRAb, thyroid ultrasound and orbital computed tomography. Sequencing was carried out using peripheral blood. This receptor was identified in an adult man with Graves' ophthalmopathy.

DNA of the CDR3: TGTGCCAGCAGCCGCCTTATGAAGTCGGGGGAGCAGTACTTC. This translates into CASSRLMKSGEQYF. The V and J genes are TRBV11-2 and TRBJ2-7; perhaps TRBD2 as D (5 bases). The V gene's germline CDR1 is SGHAT and CDR2 FQNNGV. The length of the CDR3 is 14 residues. V lost 5 bases and J lost 7, with 18 bases in between. The full variable domain, completed using reference TRBV11-2 and TRBJ2-7, is EAGVAQSPRYKIIEKRQSVAFWCNPISGHATLYWYQQILGQGPKLLIQFQNNGVVDDSQLPKDRFSAERLKGVDSTLKIQPAKLEDSAVYLCASSRLMKSGEQYFGPGTRLTVT.